This T cell receptor (beta chain) was recorded in a study of blood T cells in healthy people across ages. With 4 bases clipped from V and 8 bases from J, the junction kept 10 bases outside the gene matches. This CDR3 contains 15 residues. The sample holds a few counts of this clonotype. Then a second PCR, running roughly 7 to 11 cycles, was carried out with a sample-barcoded 5' primer and a J-beta primer mix. TCRdb itself ran the 5' RACE reads through MiXCR, one entry per CDR3 protein. Of hundreds of thousands of distinct CDR3 sequences in the sample, approximately 25% are singletons; the top ten hold roughly 9%. The same data also contributed to another study, on T cells of mothers and their children.

V is TRBV12-3 or TRBV12-4 and J is TRBJ1-4; 7 bases line up with TRBD1. The TCR comes from a boy younger than 18 in good health. Sequenced sample: blood. The CDR3 loop is CASSSRGSTGEKLFF. Written as DNA, the CDR3 is TGTGCCAGCAGTTCCAGGGGGTCCACCGGGGAAAAACTGTTTTTT.